Listed here is a single T cell receptor (beta chain). The repertoire was sequenced with immunoSEQ multiplex PCR; TCRdb's copy has only in-frame clones and lacks some. The sample shows about 65,000 clones, about 81% of them seen only once. This record comes from a study of blood T cell repertoires in COVID-19. On the study more broadly: T cells, B-cell-depleted T cells, or PBMCs supplied cDNA or gDNA.

The CDR3 is 13 residues long. After removal of 6 bases from V and 4 bases from J, the junction contained 2 bases not matched to a gene. Looked up from germline, CDR1 is MNHEY and CDR2 is SVGAGI. The chain links TRBV6-5 to TRBJ1-5; 8 nucleotides agree with TRBD1. Sequenced: peripheral blood. The TCR sequence derives from a man of 80 years or more with acute or convalescent COVID-19. The CDR3 is CASRRTGNQPQHF. CDR3 in DNA: TGTGCCAGCAGGAGGACAGGGAATCAGCCCCAGCATTTT.